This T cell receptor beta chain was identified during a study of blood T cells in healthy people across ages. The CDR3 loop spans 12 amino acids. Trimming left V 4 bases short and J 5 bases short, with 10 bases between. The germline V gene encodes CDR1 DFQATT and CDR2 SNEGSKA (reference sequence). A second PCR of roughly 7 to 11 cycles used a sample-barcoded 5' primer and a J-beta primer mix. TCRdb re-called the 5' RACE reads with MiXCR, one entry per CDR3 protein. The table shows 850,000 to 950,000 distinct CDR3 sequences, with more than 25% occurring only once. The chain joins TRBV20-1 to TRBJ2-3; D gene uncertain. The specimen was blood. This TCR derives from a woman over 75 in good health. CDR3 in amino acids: CSATNVVDTQYF. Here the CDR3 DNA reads TGCAGTGCTACAAACGTGGTAGATACGCAGTATTTT.